Below, 16 T cell receptor beta chains from the same sample are listed, as sequenced in a study of graft-versus-host responses after intestinal transplantation. TCRdb's table, derived via immunoSEQ multiplex PCR, lists solely in-frame clones and lacks some. The table shows 40,000 or so clones, with around 94% occurring only once. Sequencing used PBMCs, obtained 16 days after intestinal transplant. The source is a human patient who received an intestinal transplant, so some T cells may come from the graft donor.

This clone was picked up one time. The chain combines TRBV28 with TRBJ1-6; maybe TRBD1 (5 bases). The V and J ends lost 3 bases and 8 bases respectively, with 5 bases between them. Germline loops: CDR1 MDHEN, CDR2 SYDVKM. The CDR3 is 12 amino acids. The chain's CDR3 is CASSLGDSPLHF. The CDR3 DNA follows: TGTGCCAGCAGTTTGGGGGATTCACCCCTCCACTTT. Full variable domain (remainder filled in from reference TRBV28 and TRBJ1-6): DVKVTQSSRYLVKRTGEKVFLECVQDMDHENMFWYRQDPGLGLRLIYFSYDVKMKEKGDIPEGYSVSREKKERFSLILESASTNQTSMYLCASSLGDSPLHFGNGTRLTVT.

The chain combines TRBV11-2 with TRBJ2-1; 9 bases are a match to TRBD2. The CDR3 has 18 amino acids. CDR1 is SGHAT, CDR2 FQNNGV, per germline. Losses at the gene ends were 4 bases for V and 5 bases for J; bases not matched to a gene: 15. The CDR3 region is CASSSTMREGFSNNEQFF. The CDR3 region has the DNA TGTGCCAGCAGCTCGACGATGCGGGAGGGCTTTTCGAACAATGAGCAGTTCTTC.

J is TRBJ2-7 and V is TRBV18; 9 bases map to TRBD2. Germline CDR1 KGHSH, CDR2 LQKENI. This CDR3 has 15 residues. Germline trimming cut 4 bases from V and 5 bases from J; bases unmatched to any gene: 9. The DNA for the CDR3 is TGTGCCAGCTCACTGATCGGGACTAGCATCCACGAGCAGTACTTC. It codes for CASSLIGTSIHEQYF.

The rearrangement joins TRBV2 to TRBJ1-5, with D maybe TRBD1 (5 bases). Germline CDR1 reads SNHLY; CDR2 reads FYNNEI. Trimming pared 6 bases from V and 6 bases from J, leaving 15 bases between. The CDR3 is made up of 14 amino acids. The CDR3 region has the DNA TGTGCCAGCAGCCCCGGGACCAGTACTCAGCCCCAGCATTTT. Amino acid sequence: CASSPGTSTQPQHF.

The chain has TRBV11-3 and TRBJ2-1; D unclear. CDR1 SGHNT and CDR2 YENEEA come from the germline V gene. The length of the CDR3 is 16 residues. The germline V and J ends were trimmed by 4 bases and 8 bases, with 21 bases remaining between them. CDR3 nucleotides: TGTGCCAGCAGCTCCTACCCTCCCCCTCTACCCCATGAGCAGTTCTTC. This codes for CASSSYPPPLPHEQFF. Filled out from reference TRBV11-3 and TRBJ2-1, the complete variable domain reads EAGVVQSPRYKIIEKKQPVAFWCNPISGHNTLYWYLQNLGQGPELLIRYENEEAVDDSQLPKDRFSAERLKGVDSTLKIQPAELGDSAVYLCASSSYPPPLPHEQFFGPGTRLTVL.

The chain has TRBV29-1 and TRBJ2-7, with D unresolved. V lost 0 bases, J lost 0 bases, and 9 bases lay in between. The CDR3 has 14 residues. In germline, CDR1 is SQVTM, CDR2 ANQGSEA. Here the CDR3 DNA reads TGCAGCGTTGAAGATCAAAGGATCTCCTACGAGCAGTACTTC. Translated: CSVEDQRISYEQYF.

This sequence joins TRBV11-2 and TRBJ2-7; 8 nucleotides match TRBD2. The CDR3 spans 14 residues. The V segment lost 5 bases and the J segment 4 bases; nucleotides outside the gene matches: 7. CDR1 is SGHAT, CDR2 FQNNGV, per germline. The CDR3 DNA follows: TGTGCCAGCAGCCGCGCGGCGGGAGGATACGAGCAGTACTTC. Translated: CASSRAAGGYEQYF.

CDR3 sequence (DNA): TGTGCCAGCAGGAGACAGTATGGCTACACCTTC. It is translated as CASRRQYGYTF. The J gene is TRBJ1-2, the V gene TRBV28, with a possible D match to TRBD1 (5 bases). Germline V gene data show CDR1 as MDHEN and CDR2 as SYDVKM. V lost 6 bases, J lost 5 bases, and 7 bases lay in between. The CDR3 runs 11 residues.

The CDR3 DNA is TGTGCCAGCAAGAGTCGGACAGTAGTCCCAGGGCCACCGGGACTTACTTCCTACGAGCAGTACTTC. Protein product: CASKSRTVVPGPPGLTSYEQYF. The genes are TRBV2 and TRBJ2-7; D possibly matches TRBD1 or TRBD2 (6 bases each). This CDR3 has 22 residues. Germline V gene data show CDR1 as SNHLY and CDR2 as FYNNEI. The V and J ends lost 7 bases and 1 base respectively, with 38 bases between them. The complete variable domain, with remaining parts taken from reference TRBV2 and TRBJ2-7, reads EPEVTQTPSHQVTQMGQEVILRCVPISNHLYFYWYRQILGQKVEFLVSFYNNEISEKSEIFDDQFSVERPDGSNFTLKIRSTKLEDSAMYFCASKSRTVVPGPPGLTSYEQYFGPGTRLTVT.

The gene calls are TRBV19 and TRBJ2-3, with 8 bases lining up with TRBD1. The CDR3 loop spans 15 amino acids. V lost 3 bases to trimming and J lost 0 bases; unmatched junction nucleotides: 2. CDR1 is LNHDA and CDR2 is SQIVND in the germline V gene (reference sequence). The CDR3: CASSIWTGSTDTQYF. CDR3 DNA sequence: TGTGCCAGTAGTATTTGGACAGGGAGCACAGATACGCAGTATTTT.

The J gene is TRBJ1-3, the V gene TRBV29-1; the match to TRBD1 covers 9 bases. V shed 4 bases and J 3 bases; nucleotides not matched to a gene: 4. The CDR3 sequence is 14 residues long. Germline V gene data show CDR1 as SQVTM and CDR2 as ANQGSEA. CDR3 protein: CSVAETGGGNTIYF. DNA of the CDR3: TGCAGCGTTGCAGAGACAGGGGGTGGAAACACCATATATTTT.

The rearrangement uses TRBV19 and TRBJ1-2; D possibly corresponds to TRBD1 (5 bases). Germline V gene data show CDR1 as LNHDA and CDR2 as SQIVND (reference sequence). Trimming pared 6 bases from V and 1 base from J, leaving 24 bases between. The CDR3 runs to 18 residues. The CDR3 DNA reads TGTGCCAGTAGATATGGCGGGACTTCCAAGTCGGTTAACTATGGCTACACCTTC. Protein product: CASRYGGTSKSVNYGYTF.

This clone was counted once. The gene calls are TRBV9 and TRBJ2-1; 13 bases are shared with TRBD2. The V gene end was trimmed by 0 bases and the J gene end by 7 bases; junction bases not matched to a gene: 4. The CDR3 covers 16 residues. Germline V lookup: CDR1 SGDLS, CDR2 YYNGEE. CDR3 nucleotide sequence: TGTGCCAGCAGCGTAGGGACTAGCGGGAGAAGGAATGAGCAGTTCTTC. It encodes CASSVGTSGRRNEQFF.

The CDR3 loop reads CASSVSTGGTEAFF. The CDR3 region has the DNA TGTGCCAGCAGCGTATCGACAGGGGGCACTGAAGCTTTCTTT. The chain has TRBV9 and TRBJ1-1; TRBD1 matches at 9 bases. Germline V gives CDR1 SGDLS, CDR2 YYNGEE. The CDR3 runs 14 residues. Germline trimming cut 1 base from V and 4 bases from J; bases unmatched to any gene: 2.

The chain carries TRBV4-1 and TRBJ1-3, with D perhaps TRBD1 (5 bases). Germline V gene lookup returns CDR1 MGHRA and CDR2 YSYEKL. This CDR3 contains 16 residues. V lost 0 bases and J lost 4, with 13 bases in between. CDR3 DNA: TGCGCCAGCAGCCAAGAGGGGGGGGAAAGGGGAAACACCATATATTTT. Translation: CASSQEGGERGNTIYF.

This clone was seen more than once but under ten times. The chain combines TRBV28 with TRBJ1-5; no firm D call. The length of the CDR3 is 14 residues. Germline loops: CDR1 MDHEN, CDR2 SYDVKM. Trimming took 4 bases from V and 3 from J, leaving 10 bases between them. CDR3 bases: TGTGCCAGCAGTTCATTTCAGTTCAATCAGCCCCAGCATTTT. It translates to CASSSFQFNQPQHF.